The clone carrying this T cell receptor (beta chain) occurred a few times. This sample was taken from a study of blood T cell repertoires in COVID-19. Looking at the study overall: Acute and convalescent COVID-19 samples came from the United States, Italy and Spain.

Generated by immunoSEQ multiplex PCR, the TCRdb table keeps only in-frame clones and is missing some. This table holds tens of thousands of clones, 68% found once. Losses at the gene ends were 3 bases for V and 4 bases for J; bases not matched to a gene: 17. This CDR3 has 19 residues. Germline V CDR1 and CDR2: SEHNR, FQNEAQ (reference sequence). V gene TRBV7-9 combines with J gene TRBJ2-3; 9 nucleotides match TRBD1. The source of this sequence is a woman aged 70-85 years with acute or convalescent COVID-19. Sequenced: peripheral blood. CDR3 in amino acids: CASSFFGGGGTGPPDTQYF. DNA for the CDR3: TGTGCCAGCAGCTTTTTCGGAGGAGGGGGGACAGGGCCCCCAGATACGCAGTATTTT.